This record looks at one TCR beta chain sequence and its context. Its antigen is as yet unknown. The entry originates in a study of T cell repertoires in cytomegalovirus infection. Study background: In public TCR beta signatures, there were indications of both CMV infection and matching HLA type.

Trimming took 0 bases from V and 4 from J, leaving 13 bases between them. Germline V gene data show CDR1 as KGHSH and CDR2 as LQKENI. This CDR3 has 16 amino acids. Whole-study findings and limits: In two of eight donors, the top clonotype was HLA-C-restricted CMV-specific. Identification of carriers of CMV plus the relevant HLA was performed using cumulative public TCR beta family frequency.

Each CDR3 protein is one row after TCRdb ran MiXCR on the reads. This sample has about 530,000 distinct CDR3 sequences, with roughly 29% found just once. Sequencing used PBMCs. The rearrangement joins TRBV18 to TRBJ1-3, with D perhaps TRBD1 (5 bases). The receptor comes from a human donor in good health (CMV status not recorded). Some clones in this sample may be carry-over from other donors' samples. Written as DNA, the CDR3 is TGTGCCAGCTCACCACCGACGGCAGGGCCCGGAAACACCATATATTTT. Its translation: CASSPPTAGPGNTIYF.